Listed below are T cell receptor beta chains from one sample, sequenced in a study of blood T cells in healthy people across ages. TCRdb reprocessed the 5' RACE reads via MiXCR and lists one record per CDR3 protein. This sample yields over a million distinct CDR3 sequences, of which approximately 26% are seen a single time; 0.65% to 0.95% belongs to the top ten. Another study also made use of these data, one on T cells of mothers and their children.

Material: blood. All receptors come from a girl aged 2-10 years in good health. Each CDR3 is given with its conserved first and last residue. The D gene is left open where the match is weak. Clone size, where shown, is once, few, many, or a class for clones that have expanded.

d_gene	len	v_gene	j_gene	abundance	CDR3aa	CDR3nt
TRBD1	15	TRBV12-3/TRBV12-4	TRBJ2-4	.	CASSPEGGPKNIQYF	TGTGCCAGCAGCCCTGAAGGGGGCCCCAAAAACATTCAGTACTTC
.	13	TRBV7-9	TRBJ2-7	few	CASSLWLDYEQYF	TGTGCCAGCAGCTTATGGCTAGACTACGAGCAGTACTTC
TRBD1	15	TRBV5-1	TRBJ2-3	.	CASSSGTGEGDTQYF	TGCGCCAGCAGCTCTGGGACAGGGGAAGGGGATACGCAGTATTTT
.	14	TRBV5-5	TRBJ2-1	few	CASSLVPSTNEQFF	TGTGCCAGCAGCCTGGTTCCTAGCACGAATGAGCAGTTCTTC
.	14	TRBV20-1	TRBJ2-2	few	CSARDVPGTGELFF	TGCAGTGCTAGAGATGTTCCCGGCACCGGGGAGCTGTTTTTT
.	14	TRBV9	TRBJ2-3	few	CASSMSGLSDTQYF	TGTGCCAGCAGCATGAGCGGGTTGTCGGATACGCAGTATTTT
.	19	TRBV12-3/TRBV12-4	TRBJ2-3	.	CASSPHGFSIGTVTDTQYF	TGTGCCAGCAGTCCCCATGGTTTTTCCATAGGAACCGTCACAGATACGCAGTATTTT
.	15	TRBV24-1	TRBJ2-2	.	CATSRTSSNTGELFF	TGTGCCACCAGTAGGACTTCCTCGAACACCGGGGAGCTGTTTTTT
.	14	TRBV5-6	TRBJ1-6	few	CASSLEHLDSPLHF	TGTGCCAGCAGCTTGGAACATCTTGATTCACCCCTCCACTTT
.	19	TRBV4-2	TRBJ2-6	.	CASSPLNIELAAGANVLTF	TGTGCCAGCAGCCCACTCAATATTGAACTAGCTGCTGGGGCCAACGTCCTGACTTTC
.	9	TRBV29-1	TRBJ1-2	few	CSVENGYTF	TGCAGCGTTGAGAATGGCTACACCTTC
.	16	TRBV7-9	TRBJ1-5	.	CASSPRGYPSNQPQHF	TGTGCCAGCAGCCCCCGGGGGTACCCTAGCAATCAGCCCCAGCATTTT
.	14	TRBV7-2	TRBJ2-3	.	CASSLTVLTDTQYF	TGTGCCAGCAGCTTAACGGTTCTCACAGATACGCAGTATTTT
.	14	TRBV11-2	TRBJ1-1	many	CASSPGAGNTEAFF	TGTGCCAGCAGCCCTGGGGCCGGGAACACTGAAGCTTTCTTT
.	12	TRBV10-3	TRBJ2-7	few	CAIKGFEYEQYF	TGTGCCATCAAGGGTTTCGAGTACGAGCAGTACTTC
.	13	TRBV5-6	TRBJ2-1	.	CASSWQDYNEQFF	TGTGCCAGCAGCTGGCAGGACTACAATGAGCAGTTCTTC
.	14	TRBV29-1	TRBJ2-5	few	CSVWLGTEEETQYF	TGCAGCGTGTGGTTGGGGACCGAGGAAGAGACCCAGTACTTC
.	15	TRBV6-5	TRBJ2-3	few	CASSYYGQLTDTQYF	TGTGCCAGCAGTTACTATGGGCAGCTCACAGATACGCAGTATTTT
.	16	TRBV9	TRBJ2-1	few	CASSVDLGRSYNEQFF	TGTGCCAGCAGCGTAGACTTAGGGCGGTCCTACAATGAGCAGTTCTTC
.	16	TRBV28	TRBJ2-5	once	CASYGGRTLTQETQYF	TGTGCCAGCTACGGGGGTAGGACCTTAACTCAAGAGACCCAGTACTTC
TRBD1	13	TRBV10-3	TRBJ2-1	few	CAIRTDRSNEQFF	TGTGCCATCAGGACGGACAGGTCAAATGAGCAGTTCTTC
.	15	TRBV5-6	TRBJ1-6	few	CASSLIRAGDSPLHF	TGTGCCAGCAGCTTGATCCGGGCTGGGGATTCACCCCTCCACTTT
.	15	TRBV12-3/TRBV12-4	TRBJ2-3	few	CASSSPLIGTDTQYF	TGTGCCAGCAGTTCCCCCCTTATAGGCACAGATACGCAGTATTTT
TRBD2	13	TRBV28	TRBJ2-1	.	CAGRTSGWNEQFF	TGTGCCGGTCGGACTAGCGGGTGGAATGAGCAGTTCTTC
TRBD1	14	TRBV28	TRBJ1-2	.	CAGKRGQTNYGYTF	TGTGCCGGAAAAAGGGGACAGACTAACTATGGCTACACCTTC
.	14	TRBV2	TRBJ2-5	.	CASSEFSNPETQYF	TGTGCCAGCAGTGAATTCTCTAACCCAGAGACCCAGTACTTC
TRBD1	15	TRBV29-1	TRBJ1-2	.	CSVEGWDRGDYGYTF	TGCAGCGTTGAGGGATGGGACAGGGGAGACTATGGCTACACCTTC
.	14	TRBV28	TRBJ1-1	.	CASSFRWGETEAFF	TGTGCCAGCAGTTTTCGATGGGGAGAAACTGAAGCTTTCTTT
TRBD1	14	TRBV9	TRBJ2-1	many	CASSRDRAYNEQFF	TGTGCCAGCAGTCGGGACAGGGCCTACAATGAGCAGTTCTTC
TRBD1	15	TRBV18	TRBJ2-3	few	CASSLGTGGGDTQYF	TGTGCCAGCTCACTCGGGACAGGAGGCGGAGATACGCAGTATTTT
.	15	TRBV5-6	TRBJ1-4	.	CASSLMGSTNEKLFF	TGTGCCAGCAGCTTGATGGGATCAACTAATGAAAAACTGTTTTTT
.	14	TRBV19	TRBJ2-1	.	CASSRQDAYNEQFF	TGTGCCAGTAGCCGGCAAGACGCCTACAATGAGCAGTTCTTC
.	14	TRBV7-2	TRBJ1-2	.	CASSLSEGHYGYTF	TGTGCCAGCAGCTTATCGGAGGGACACTATGGCTACACCTTC
TRBD2	16	TRBV20-1	TRBJ2-1	few	CSAGLVGMSSYNEQFF	TGCAGTGCTGGACTAGTGGGGATGAGCTCCTACAATGAGCAGTTCTTC
.	15	TRBV18	TRBJ1-2	.	CASSPGTPDNYGYTF	TGTGCCAGCTCGCCCGGGACACCCGATAACTATGGCTACACCTTC
.	15	TRBV7-2	TRBJ2-5	.	CASSLDLGGGETQYF	TGTGCCAGCAGCCTAGATTTAGGAGGGGGGGAGACCCAGTACTTC
.	11	TRBV20-1	TRBJ2-7	.	CSATRGGEQYF	TGCAGTGCAACCAGGGGCGGCGAGCAGTACTTC
TRBD2	13	TRBV7-6	TRBJ2-1	few	CASSFGGGSEQFF	TGTGCCAGCAGCTTCGGGGGGGGTAGTGAGCAGTTCTTC
.	13	TRBV20-1	TRBJ2-7	.	CSASPTNSYEQYF	TGCAGTGCTAGTCCTACTAACTCCTACGAGCAGTACTTC
TRBD2	15	TRBV7-9	TRBJ2-5	.	CASSLPGLAGGEQCF	TGTGCCAGCAGCCTCCCGGGACTAGCGGGGGGTGAGCAGTGCTTC
.	14	TRBV29-1	TRBJ2-7	.	CSVRRHLTPYEQYF	TGCAGCGTCCGCCGACACCTGACCCCCTACGAGCAGTACTTC
TRBD2	14	TRBV5-1	TRBJ2-1	few	CAGRNSGRHNEQFF	TGCGCCGGGAGGAATAGCGGGAGACACAATGAGCAGTTCTTC
.	15	TRBV29-1	TRBJ2-1	.	CSVDSGELMGWEQFF	TGCAGCGTTGATTCGGGGGAACTGATGGGCTGGGAGCAGTTCTTC
.	13	TRBV2	TRBJ2-3	.	CASSVGTWDTQYF	TGTGCCAGCAGTGTCGGGACCTGGGATACGCAGTATTTT
.	12	TRBV6-5	TRBJ2-3	few	CASKDDTDTQYF	TGTGCCAGCAAGGACGACACAGATACGCAGTATTTT
.	14	TRBV12-5	TRBJ1-4	few	CASGPGEGVEKLFF	TGTGCTAGTGGTCCCGGAGAGGGGGTTGAAAAACTGTTTTTT
.	15	TRBV6-2/TRBV6-3	TRBJ2-5	many	CASSSRLGGQETQYF	TGTGCCAGCAGTTCCCGCCTAGGGGGCCAAGAGACCCAGTACTTC